This T cell receptor beta chain was captured by sequencing in a study of T cells after somatic rescue of genetic block. Trimming took off 3 bases at V and 5 bases at J, with 11 bases between the two ends. CDR3 length: 14 amino acids. Germline CDR1 is SGHDN and CDR2 is FVKESK. This clone was recorded once. Sequenced by immunoSEQ multiplex PCR; TCRdb stores in-frame clones only, minus some. The sample has tens of thousands of clones, around 89% seen once. Sequencing was done on a sample of peripheral blood mononuclear cells (PBMCs). This TCR was recovered from a woman aged 18-29 years. The chain is built from TRBV14 and TRBJ2-1; D ambiguous. In nucleotides, the CDR3 is TGTGCCAGCAGCCAGAGGTTTCCAGACAATGAGCAGTTCTTC. It encodes CASSQRFPDNEQFF.